This T cell receptor (beta chain) was recovered during a study of blood T cell repertoires in COVID-19. Across the whole study: PBMCs, B-cell-depleted T cells, or T cells provided the cDNA or gDNA that made up the material.

The CDR3 runs to 14 residues. Trimming stripped 7 bases from V and 4 bases from J, with 15 bases between. Per the germline V gene, CDR1 is SGHDT and CDR2 is YYEEEE. This clone came up a few times. Per the original data handling: It was from reference gene primer amplification that nucleated cell counts were estimated. Profiled with immunoSEQ multiplex PCR; TCRdb holds only in-frame clones, not every one. V and J calls and clone size are copied from that table; D and trimming were computed from the DNA. The sample yields approximately 50,000 clones, 80% to 95% seen once. The clonotype originates from a man over 45 with active COVID-19. The genes are TRBV5-6 and TRBJ1-3; D possibly corresponds to TRBD1 (5 bases). Input material: peripheral blood. This CDR3 is CASHRQLSGNTIYF. The CDR3 nucleotides read TGTGCCAGCCATCGACAGCTTTCCGGAAACACCATATATTTT.